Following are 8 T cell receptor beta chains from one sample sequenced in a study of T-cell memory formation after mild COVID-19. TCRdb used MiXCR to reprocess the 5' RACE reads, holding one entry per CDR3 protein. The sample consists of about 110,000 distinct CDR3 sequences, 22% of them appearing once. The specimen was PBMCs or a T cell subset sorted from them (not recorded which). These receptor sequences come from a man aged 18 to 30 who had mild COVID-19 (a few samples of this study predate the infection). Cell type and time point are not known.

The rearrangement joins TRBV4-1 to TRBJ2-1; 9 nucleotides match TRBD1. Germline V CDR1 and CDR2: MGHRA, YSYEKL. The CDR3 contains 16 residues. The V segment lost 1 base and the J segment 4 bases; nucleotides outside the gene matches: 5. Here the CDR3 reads CASSQAAGTGYNEQFF. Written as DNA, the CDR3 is TGCGCCAGCAGCCAAGCAGCTGGGACAGGGTACAATGAGCAGTTCTTC.

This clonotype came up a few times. The CDR3 region has the DNA TGTGCCAGCAGCTTGGGATTCGAGGGACTAGCCAAAAACATTCAGTACTTC. Translating it yields CASSLGFEGLAKNIQYF. The chain couples TRBV5-6 to TRBJ2-4, with D possibly TRBD2 on 6 matching bases. Germline V lookup: CDR1 SGHDT, CDR2 YYEEEE. This CDR3 region has 17 residues. V was cut by 0 bases and J by 0 bases, with 13 bases left in between.

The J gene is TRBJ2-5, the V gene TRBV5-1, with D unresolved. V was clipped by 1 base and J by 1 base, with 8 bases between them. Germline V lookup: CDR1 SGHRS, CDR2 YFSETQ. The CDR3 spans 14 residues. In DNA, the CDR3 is TGCGCCAGCAGCTTGTTAAGGGTCCAAGAGACCCAGTACTTC. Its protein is CASSLLRVQETQYF.

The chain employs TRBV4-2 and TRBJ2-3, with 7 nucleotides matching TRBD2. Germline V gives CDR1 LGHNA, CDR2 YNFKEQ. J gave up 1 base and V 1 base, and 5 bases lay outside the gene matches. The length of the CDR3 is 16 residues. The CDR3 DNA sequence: TGTGCCAGCAGCCAAGTGGTGGCGGGGGGCACAGATACGCAGTATTTT. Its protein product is CASSQVVAGGTDTQYF.

CDR3 sequence (DNA): TGTGCCAGCAGCCCAAGGACAGGGAACACCGGGGAGCTGTTTTTT. Residues: CASSPRTGNTGELFF. This chain joins TRBV11-3 and TRBJ2-2; 7 bases line up with TRBD1. The germline CDR1 and CDR2 sequences are SGHNT and YENEEA. With V trimmed by 5 bases and J by 1 base, 4 bases remained unmatched. The CDR3 contains 15 residues.

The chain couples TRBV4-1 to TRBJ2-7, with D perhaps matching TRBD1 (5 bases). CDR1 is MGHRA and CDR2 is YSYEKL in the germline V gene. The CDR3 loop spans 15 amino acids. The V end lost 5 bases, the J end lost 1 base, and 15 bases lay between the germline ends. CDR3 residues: CASSAFSDSSYEQYV. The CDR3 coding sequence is TGCGCCAGCAGCGCATTTAGTGACAGTTCCTACGAGCAGTACGTC.

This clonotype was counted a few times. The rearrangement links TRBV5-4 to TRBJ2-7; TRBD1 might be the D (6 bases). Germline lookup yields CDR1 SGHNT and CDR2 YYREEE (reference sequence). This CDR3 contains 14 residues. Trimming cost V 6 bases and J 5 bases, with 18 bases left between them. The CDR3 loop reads CASMDWDTGHEQYF. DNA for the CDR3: TGTGCCAGCATGGACTGGGACACGGGCCACGAGCAGTACTTC. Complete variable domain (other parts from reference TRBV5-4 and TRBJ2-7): ETGVTQSPTHLIKTRGQQVTLRCSSQSGHNTVSWYQQALGQGPQFIFQYYREEENGRGNFPPRFSGLQFPNYSSELNVNALELDDSALYLCASMDWDTGHEQYFGPGTRLTVT.

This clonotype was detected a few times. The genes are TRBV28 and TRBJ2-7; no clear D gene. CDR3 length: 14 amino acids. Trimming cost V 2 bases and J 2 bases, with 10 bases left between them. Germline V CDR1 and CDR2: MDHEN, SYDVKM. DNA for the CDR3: TGTGCCAGCAGTTTACCCGGGCGAGCCTACGAGCAGTACGTC. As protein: CASSLPGRAYEQYV.